One and the same sample provided the 5 T cell receptor beta chains below, sequenced in a study of blood T cell repertoires in COVID-19. Sequencing used immunoSEQ multiplex PCR; TCRdb keeps in-frame clones, though not all of them. The sample holds about 350,000 clones, approximately 90% seen once. The sample taken for sequencing was peripheral blood. The receptors stem from a man between 25 and 39 years old with COVID-19, enrolled during active disease.

The rearrangement uses TRBV27 and TRBJ1-1, with TRBD1 identical over 7 bases. CDR1 is MNHEY and CDR2 is SMNVEV in the germline V gene (reference sequence). There are 12 residues in the CDR3. Trimming took 7 bases from V and 6 from J; bases not matched to a gene: 5. Here the CDR3 DNA reads TGTGCCAGCAAAGACAGGGCTTCTGAAGCTTTCTTT. Translation: CASKDRASEAFF.

This clone was seen just once. This sequence joins TRBV18 and TRBJ1-1; maybe TRBD1 (6 bases). This CDR3 comprises 15 residues. The V gene's germline CDR1 is KGHSH and CDR2 LQKENI. Trimming removed 3 bases from V and 8 bases from J, with 19 bases in between. In DNA form, the CDR3 reads TGTGCCAGCTCACCCCGAATTGGGGCAGGGGAGGAAGCTTTCTTT. It encodes CASSPRIGAGEEAFF.

This chain links TRBV5-1 with TRBJ2-7, with D maybe TRBD1 (6 bases). CDR3 length: 13 residues. Deletions cut 4 bases from V and 3 bases from J, with 11 bases between. The germline CDR1 and CDR2 sequences are SGHRS and YFSETQ. Written as DNA, the CDR3 is TGCGCCAGCAGCGAAGGACAGTACTACGAGCAGTACTTC. As protein: CASSEGQYYEQYF.

This chain connects TRBV5-6 to TRBJ1-1; 10 bases are shared with TRBD1. V shed 4 bases, J shed 1 base, and the junction held 16 bases outside the gene matches. The CDR3 is 19 amino acids. Germline V lookup: CDR1 SGHDT, CDR2 YYEEEE. The CDR3 region is CASSRPRGQGISRNTEAFF. The DNA for the CDR3 is TGTGCCAGCAGCCGTCCCAGGGGACAGGGGATTTCGAGGAACACTGAAGCTTTCTTT.

This rearrangement joins TRBV4-2 to TRBJ1-3; possible D gene TRBD1, 5 bases. This CDR3 is 15 amino acids long. Trimming shortened V by 4 bases and J by 6 bases, and 16 bases separated the two germline ends. Looked up from germline, CDR1 is LGHNA and CDR2 is YNFKEQ. The CDR3 loop is CASSREKGLENTIYF. The CDR3, as DNA: TGTGCCAGCAGCCGGGAAAAGGGACTGGAAAACACCATATATTTT.